The rows below give T cell receptor beta chains drawn from one sample of a study of T-cell memory formation after mild COVID-19. Each CDR3 protein is one row after TCRdb ran MiXCR on the 5' RACE reads. The profile shows about 350,000 distinct CDR3 sequences, approximately 15% of them singletons. Sequencing input: PBMCs or a T cell subset sorted from them (not recorded which). The receptors come from a man younger than 35 who had mild COVID-19 (a few samples of this study predate the infection). Cell type and time point are not known. CDR3s include the opening cysteine and the closing phenylalanine or tryptophan. Fields, in order: clone size, D gene, J gene, V gene, CDR3 protein, CDR3 DNA. The D gene is left open where the match is weak. Expanded clones are given a class, and other clones once, few, many or no size at all.

>.|.|TRBJ1-2|TRBV7-8
CASSFPGGPDYGYTF
TGTGCCAGCAGCTTTCCCGGGGGGCCCGACTATGGCTACACCTTC
>.|.|TRBJ1-4|TRBV20-1
CSASPGRATNEKLFF
TGCAGTGCTAGTCCGGGCCGAGCAACTAATGAAAAACTGTTTTTT
>.|.|TRBJ2-1|TRBV6-2/TRBV6-3
CASLKPDRGGNEQFF
TGTGCCAGCCTGAAACCAGACAGGGGAGGGAATGAGCAGTTCTTC
>few|.|TRBJ2-3|TRBV7-2
CASSLAGASDTQYF
TGTGCCAGCAGCTTGGCGGGGGCCTCAGATACGCAGTATTTT
>.|.|TRBJ1-2|TRBV20-1
CSARDRAGSELVGYTF
TGCAGTGCTAGAGATCGGGCGGGGAGTGAACTGGTTGGCTACACCTTC
>.|.|TRBJ2-1|TRBV11-2
CASSLARGGKVLDEQFF
TGTGCCAGCAGCTTAGCCCGAGGGGGGAAGGTTTTGGATGAGCAGTTCTTC
>.|TRBD1|TRBJ2-7|TRBV20-1
CSVPTGGLSYEQYF
TGCAGTGTTCCGACAGGGGGACTATCTTACGAGCAGTACTTC
>.|TRBD1|TRBJ1-1|TRBV29-1
CSVAEDRGLAFF
TGCAGCGTTGCCGAGGACAGGGGATTGGCTTTCTTT
>.|.|TRBJ2-7|TRBV18
CASSPPPGRNEQYF
TGTGCCAGCTCACCACCTCCGGGCAGGAACGAGCAGTACTTC
>.|.|TRBJ1-1|TRBV6-4
CASSDGKEGTEAFF
TGTGCCAGCAGTGACGGGAAGGAAGGCACTGAAGCTTTCTTT
>few|.|TRBJ1-2|TRBV7-3
CASSFGRNNGYTF
TGTGCCAGCAGCTTCGGCAGAAACAATGGCTACACCTTC
>few|TRBD1|TRBJ2-2|TRBV4-1
CASSQLGTENTGELFF
TGCGCCAGCAGCCAGCTAGGGACAGAGAACACCGGGGAGCTGTTTTTT
>.|.|TRBJ2-4|TRBV5-4
CASSFRSAKNIQYF
TGTGCCAGCAGCTTTCGATCGGCCAAAAACATTCAGTACTTC
>few|TRBD2|TRBJ2-7|TRBV27
CASSLLLAGAEQYF
TGTGCCAGCAGTTTGCTACTAGCGGGTGCCGAGCAGTACTTC
>many|TRBD1|TRBJ2-7|TRBV5-1
CASSLGPGQGYEQYF
TGCGCCAGCAGCTTGGGACCTGGACAGGGCTACGAGCAGTACTTC
>.|.|TRBJ1-1|TRBV3-1
CASSPRALTEAFF
TGTGCCAGCAGCCCTAGGGCCCTCACTGAAGCTTTCTTT
>.|TRBD2|TRBJ2-1|TRBV12-5
CASDPLRGTYNEQFF
TGTGCTAGTGACCCCTTGCGGGGGACCTACAATGAGCAGTTCTTC
>many|TRBD1|TRBJ1-2|TRBV7-2
CASSTRTRGPAYGYTF
TGTGCCAGCAGCACCCGGACCAGGGGGCCGGCCTATGGCTACACCTTC
>few|TRBD1|TRBJ1-2|TRBV5-1
CASSLGDRDYGYTF
TGCGCCAGCAGCTTGGGGGACAGAGACTATGGCTACACCTTC
>few|.|TRBJ1-3|TRBV4-1
CASSRIQGPVSGNTIYF
TGCGCCAGCAGCCGAATACAGGGCCCAGTCTCTGGAAACACCATATATTTT
>few|TRBD1|TRBJ2-5|TRBV5-4
CASSLGTGVETQYF
TGTGCCAGCAGCTTGGGGACAGGGGTAGAGACCCAGTACTTC
>many|TRBD2|TRBJ2-4|TRBV29-1
CSVQGLAGSKNIQYF
TGCAGCGTGCAAGGACTAGCGGGGTCCAAAAACATTCAGTACTTC
>.|.|TRBJ2-1|TRBV7-2
CASSLALSSPLNEQFF
TGTGCCAGCAGCTTAGCGCTGAGTTCCCCACTCAATGAGCAGTTCTTC
>few|.|TRBJ1-1|TRBV7-2
CASNRRGNTEAFF
TGTGCCAGCAACCGTAGGGGGAACACTGAAGCTTTCTTT
>once|.|TRBJ1-1|TRBV4-3
CASSPSTGRAKNTEAFF
TGCGCCAGCAGCCCCTCCACGGGCCGGGCCAAGAACACTGAAGCTTTCTTT
>few|.|TRBJ1-4|TRBV28
CASSTSREKLFF
TGTGCCAGCAGCACTTCCCGGGAAAAACTGTTTTTT
>many|.|TRBJ1-2|TRBV28
CASEDRNYGYTF
TGTGCCAGCGAAGACAGGAACTATGGCTACACCTTC
>.|.|TRBJ1-1|TRBV12-3/TRBV12-4
CASSFPDTEAFF
TGTGCCAGCAGTTTCCCGGACACTGAAGCTTTCTTT
>few|.|TRBJ2-1|TRBV7-3
CASSSSSGRNEQFF
TGTGCCAGCAGCTCTAGCTCAGGGCGGAATGAGCAGTTCTTC
>few|.|TRBJ1-1|TRBV4-1
CASSRGGLGEAFF
TGCGCCAGCAGTCGGGGGGGGTTGGGTGAAGCTTTCTTT
>many|TRBD2|TRBJ2-3|TRBV7-3
CASSLREADTQYF
TGTGCCAGCAGCTTACGGGAGGCAGATACGCAGTATTTT
>.|TRBD1|TRBJ1-1|TRBV29-1
CSAHAITGGETEAFF
TGCAGCGCCCACGCGATTACAGGGGGGGAAACTGAAGCTTTCTTT
>.|.|TRBJ2-1|TRBV11-2
CASSRDLFDNEQFF
TGTGCCAGCAGCCGTGACCTTTTCGACAATGAGCAGTTCTTC
>few|.|TRBJ2-1|TRBV25-1
CASSVRGARIYNEQFF
TGTGCCAGCAGTGTCCGGGGGGCCAGGATATACAATGAGCAGTTCTTC
>.|.|TRBJ2-3|TRBV6-5
CASSYRSTDTQYF
TGTGCCAGCAGTTACCGAAGCACAGATACGCAGTATTTT
>.|.|TRBJ1-1|TRBV6-5
CASSYSAGQRQVTEAFF
TGTGCCAGCAGTTACTCAGCCGGACAGAGGCAAGTCACTGAAGCTTTCTTT
>.|TRBD1|TRBJ1-2|TRBV12-3/TRBV12-4
CASTHGQGAYRGYTF
TGTGCCAGCACCCACGGACAGGGGGCGTATCGGGGCTACACCTTC
>.|.|TRBJ1-1|TRBV2
CASSNGYGNTEAFF
TGTGCCAGCAGTAACGGCTACGGGAACACTGAAGCTTTCTTT
>once|.|TRBJ2-1|TRBV7-2
CASSSPPAGWQQFF
TGTGCCAGCAGCTCACCTCCCGCAGGGTGGCAGCAGTTCTTC
>.|TRBD2|TRBJ2-1|TRBV27
CASSLSGGSARGQFF
TGTGCCAGCAGTTTATCCGGCGGGAGCGCTCGGGGGCAGTTCTTC
>.|TRBD1|TRBJ2-1|TRBV4-1
CASSRDRGHEQFF
TGCGCCAGCAGCCGGGACAGGGGCCATGAGCAGTTCTTC
>.|TRBD1|TRBJ1-2|TRBV5-5
CASSTGTGGYGYTF
TGTGCCAGCAGCACCGGGACAGGGGGGTATGGCTACACCTTC
>few|TRBD1|TRBJ1-1|TRBV5-4
CASRSREGAEAFF
TGTGCCAGCAGATCACGGGAGGGGGCGGAAGCTTTCTTT
>.|.|TRBJ2-2|TRBV10-3
CAISVLWQGSGELFF
TGTGCCATCAGTGTTCTATGGCAGGGGTCCGGGGAGCTGTTTTTT
>few|TRBD1|TRBJ1-2|TRBV29-1
CSVAPIPTGKWGYGYTF
TGCAGCGTCGCCCCGATACCGACAGGGAAATGGGGCTATGGCTACACCTTC
>.|.|TRBJ1-2|TRBV6-1
CASRGTSYLIYGYTF
TGTGCCAGCAGGGGGACATCCTACCTGATCTATGGCTACACCTTC
>few|TRBD2|TRBJ2-1|TRBV20-1
CSAPRTRHEQFF
TGCAGTGCTCCCCGGACTAGGCATGAGCAGTTCTTC
>few|TRBD1|TRBJ2-2|TRBV7-2
CASSDDREGSLTGELFF
TGTGCCAGCAGCGACGACAGGGAAGGGTCTCTCACCGGGGAGCTGTTTTTT